What follows are 26 T cell receptor beta chains derived from one specimen sequenced in a study of shared clonotypes between healthy human individuals (dated by TCRdb to 2019 to 2021). CD8 naive samples were CD45RO-negative cells positively selected for CCR7, giving a CD45RA+CCR7+ population that excluded TemRA cells. The library relied on the immunoSEQ multiplex PCR assay. This is the immuneACCESS table as TCRdb keeps it, with only in-frame sequences that have V and J called. A part of the clones is gone; compared with another copy, unresolved V genes explain less than half, and the rest is unexplained. Across this sample there are about 2.1 million clones, with around 95% seen only once. The leading ten clones occupy about 1.6% of the sample. The sequenced sample consisted of naive CD8+ T cells from PBMCs. The label giving this sample's cell subset or site can be read as: CD45RA+CCR7+. These receptors were taken from a man younger than 35 in good health. Some clones in this sample may be carry-over from other donors' samples.

This chain uses TRBV7-9 with TRBJ1-1; a weak D match, TRBD1 (6 bases). Trimming removed 5 bases at V and 2 bases at J, with 15 bases between. Germline V gene sequence: CDR1 SEHNR, CDR2 FQNEAQ (reference sequence). The CDR3 length is 15 residues. DNA for the CDR3: TGTGCCAGCAGCACCCGGGACAAATTAAACACTGAAGCTTTCTTT. The encoded protein is CASSTRDKLNTEAFF.

With respect to this clone: This same CDR3 is encoded by further DNA sequences in the sample. The chain couples TRBV27 to TRBJ2-1, with D hard to call. The CDR3 length is 15 residues. The germline gives CDR1 MNHEY, CDR2 SMNVEV (reference sequence). Trimming stripped 3 bases from V and 0 bases from J, with 9 bases between. The CDR3 nucleotides read TGTGCCAGCAGTTTGAGTCAGAGCTCCTACAATGAGCAGTTCTTC. Translation gives CASSLSQSSYNEQFF.

This chain joins TRBV30 and TRBJ1-3; possibly TRBD1 for D (5 bases). The CDR3 contains 13 residues. Germline values: CDR1 GTSNPN, CDR2 SVGIG (reference sequence). V gave up 2 bases and J gave up 4 bases, with 9 bases separating them. The CDR3 protein is CAWSIWTGNTIYF. Here the CDR3 DNA reads TGTGCCTGGAGTATATGGACAGGAAACACCATATATTTT. Complete variable domain (other parts from reference TRBV30 and TRBJ1-3): SQTIHQWPATLVQPVGSPLSLECTVEGTSNPNLYWYRQAAGRGLQLLFYSVGIGQISSEVPQNLSASRPQDRQFILSSKKLLLSDSGFYLCAWSIWTGNTIYFGEGSWLTVV.

The rearrangement links TRBV29-1 to TRBJ2-1; D may correspond to TRBD1 or TRBD2 (5 bases each). Germline CDR1 SQVTM, CDR2 ANQGSEA. This CDR3 has 15 residues. V dropped 2 bases and J dropped 6 bases, with 17 bases sitting between them. The CDR3 sequence is CSVEPGRTLGNEQFF. CDR3 sequence (DNA): TGCAGCGTTGAACCGGGACGTACTTTGGGCAATGAGCAGTTCTTC.

The V and J genes are TRBV28 and TRBJ1-5; tentatively, D is TRBD1 (6 bases). This CDR3 has 18 amino acids. Germline V gene data show CDR1 as MDHEN and CDR2 as SYDVKM. V was clipped by 5 bases and J by 0 bases, with 20 bases between them. The CDR3 is CASSPPGAYPLSNQPQHF. The CDR3 bases are TGTGCCAGCAGTCCGCCGGGGGCTTATCCCCTTAGCAATCAGCCCCAGCATTTT. The entire variable domain, with the rest obtained from reference TRBV28 and TRBJ1-5, is as follows: DVKVTQSSRYLVKRTGEKVFLECVQDMDHENMFWYRQDPGLGLRLIYFSYDVKMKEKGDIPEGYSVSREKKERFSLILESASTNQTSMYLCASSPPGAYPLSNQPQHFGDGTRLSIL.

This clone came up once. The chain uses TRBV6-5 and TRBJ1-2; D is uncertain. Germline CDR1 MNHEY, CDR2 SVGAGI. There are 13 residues in the CDR3. Trimming took 4 bases from V and 6 from J, leaving 12 bases between them. The CDR3 reads CASSLGPLDGYTF. As DNA, the CDR3 is TGTGCCAGCAGTTTAGGACCATTGGATGGCTACACCTTC.

The chain combines TRBV19 with TRBJ2-7; 12 nucleotides line up with TRBD2. CDR1 and CDR2 from the germline V gene are LNHDA and SQIVND (reference sequence). The J segment lost 5 bases and the V segment lost 3 bases, leaving 5 bases of the junction unmatched. The CDR3 covers 15 residues. This chain's CDR3 is CASSIGASGRDEQYF. In DNA, the CDR3 is TGTGCCAGTAGTATCGGCGCTAGCGGGAGGGACGAGCAGTACTTC.

This chain joins TRBV14 and TRBJ2-1, with unresolved D. This CDR3 is 16 amino acids long. V was pared by 1 base and J by 1 base, with 11 bases between. Germline V CDR1 and CDR2: SGHDN, FVKESK. The CDR3 here is CASSQGRVQSYNEQFF. CDR3 DNA: TGTGCCAGCAGCCAAGGCCGGGTACAGTCCTACAATGAGCAGTTCTTC.

J is TRBJ2-5 and V is TRBV6-1, with D hard to call. V gave up 0 bases and J gave up 9 bases, with 14 bases separating them. Germline CDR1 MNHNS, CDR2 SASEGT. This CDR3 comprises 14 residues. This CDR3 is CASSEATVPGAQYF. The CDR3 DNA reads as TGTGCCAGCAGTGAAGCGACTGTACCCGGCGCCCAGTACTTC.

This clone showed up just once. The V and J genes are TRBV2 and TRBJ2-7, with a possible D match to TRBD2 (6 bases). Trimming took off 4 bases at V and 6 bases at J, with 16 bases between the two ends. The CDR3 is 14 amino acids. Germline V gene sequence: CDR1 SNHLY, CDR2 FYNNEI. The CDR3, as DNA: TGTGCCAGCAGTGGACCGGGACTCTCATTCGAGCAGTACTTC. Translation: CASSGPGLSFEQYF.

To note about this clone: This same CDR3 is encoded by further DNA sequences in the sample. V is TRBV27 and J is TRBJ2-7; 8 bases are shared with TRBD2. With V trimmed by 1 base and J by 4 bases, 3 bases remained unmatched. The CDR3 length is 14 residues. CDR1 is MNHEY and CDR2 is SMNVEV in the germline V gene (reference sequence). CDR3 region: CASSLYRGGYEQYF. DNA for the CDR3: TGTGCCAGCAGTTTATATCGGGGGGGGTACGAGCAGTACTTC.

The chain couples TRBV10-2 to TRBJ2-1; 9 bases are a match to TRBD2. This CDR3 has 16 amino acids. CDR1 and CDR2 (germline): WSHSY, SAAADI. The J segment lost 6 bases and the V segment lost 2 bases, leaving 8 bases of the junction unmatched. The CDR3 DNA reads as TGCGCCAGCAGTGAGATTAGGGCTAGCGGGGTCAATGAGCAGTTCTTC. This translates into CASSEIRASGVNEQFF.

The chain combines TRBV28 with TRBJ2-3, with D perhaps TRBD2 (5 bases). The CDR3 extends over 15 amino acids. V dropped 6 bases and J dropped 1 base, with 14 bases sitting between them. Germline V gene data show CDR1 as MDHEN and CDR2 as SYDVKM. The CDR3 sequence: CASRLTILGTDTQYF. The CDR3 DNA reads as TGTGCCAGCAGATTGACTATCCTGGGCACAGATACGCAGTATTTT.

This chain connects TRBV29-1 to TRBJ2-3; D ambiguous. The germline gives CDR1 SQVTM, CDR2 ANQGSEA. The CDR3 length is 16 residues. Trimming left V 4 bases short and J 2 bases short, with 19 bases between. The CDR3 region has the DNA TGCAGCGTTGTCGTCCTCCCGCTCTCCAACACAGATACGCAGTATTTT. Translation: CSVVVLPLSNTDTQYF.

V is TRBV28 and J is TRBJ1-5, with 10 positions matching TRBD1. The germline V gene has CDR1 MDHEN and CDR2 SYDVKM. Trimming took 6 bases from V and 5 from J; bases not matched to a gene: 7. The CDR3 is made up of 15 amino acids. This chain's CDR3 is CASRKGTGDDQPQHF. For the CDR3, the DNA is TGTGCCAGCAGGAAAGGGACAGGGGATGATCAGCCCCAGCATTTT.

On this clone itself: A far larger clone differs by one base, so this is likely a read error. This same CDR3 is encoded by further DNA sequences in the sample. This sequence joins TRBV7-9 and TRBJ1-1; D might be TRBD1 (5 bases). This CDR3 is built from 13 residues. CDR1 and CDR2 (germline): SEHNR, FQNEAQ (reference sequence). CDR3 sequence reads: CASSFRQDTEAFF. In DNA form, the CDR3 reads TGTGCCAGCAGCTTTAGGCAGGACACTGAGGCTTTCTTT.

The V call is TRBV6-1, the J call TRBJ1-5; 7 bases fit TRBD1. J gave up 7 bases and V 6 bases, and 3 bases lay outside the gene matches. In germline, CDR1 is MNHNS, CDR2 SASEGT. The CDR3 runs to 12 residues. The CDR3 DNA sequence: TGTGCCAGCAGAGAACAGGGGCAGCCCCAGCATTTT. Its protein is CASREQGQPQHF.

The chain is built from TRBV28 and TRBJ2-7; the match to TRBD2 covers 7 bases. The length of the CDR3 is 15 residues. The germline gives CDR1 MDHEN, CDR2 SYDVKM. Unmatched junction bases numbered 10, after V lost 5 bases and J lost 3 bases. CDR3 residues: CASSPLGEGHYEQYF. CDR3 nucleotide sequence: TGTGCCAGCAGTCCGTTGGGGGAGGGCCACTACGAGCAGTACTTC.

The chain couples TRBV5-6 to TRBJ2-3, with a possible D match to TRBD2 (5 bases). The germline V gene encodes CDR1 SGHDT and CDR2 YYEEEE. The CDR3 covers 15 residues. The V end was cut by 4 bases, the J end by 0 bases, with 12 bases between. The CDR3 nucleotides are TGTGCCAGCAGCACGGGATTTAGGAGCACAGATACGCAGTATTTT. It specifies CASSTGFRSTDTQYF.

The V gene is TRBV9, the J gene TRBJ1-2; a possible D gene is TRBD1 (5 bases). V was cut by 0 bases and J by 7 bases, with 10 bases left in between. Germline CDR1 reads SGDLS; CDR2 reads YYNGEE. The CDR3 is made up of 13 amino acids. The CDR3 reads CASSVGEGIGYTF. The DNA for the CDR3 is TGTGCCAGCAGCGTAGGTGAGGGGATTGGCTACACCTTC.

The rearrangement uses TRBV28 and TRBJ2-5; 8 bases map to TRBD2. Germline V lookup: CDR1 MDHEN, CDR2 SYDVKM. Trimming cost V 7 bases and J 3 bases; bases outside gene matches: 7. The CDR3 contains 14 residues. DNA for the CDR3: TGTGCCAGCAAACTAAGCGGGAGAAAAGAGACCCAGTACTTC. It is translated as CASKLSGRKETQYF.

CDR3 protein: CASSETGTGGISGEQYF. DNA of the CDR3: TGTGCCAGCAGCGAGACCGGGACAGGGGGAATATCGGGTGAGCAGTACTTC. The chain employs TRBV9 and TRBJ2-7, with 11 bases fitting TRBD1. The CDR3 covers 17 residues. Trimming at V came to 3 bases and at J to 7 bases, leaving 15 bases not matched to a gene. Germline CDR1 SGDLS, CDR2 YYNGEE.

The rearrangement uses TRBV29-1 and TRBJ2-7, with 11 bases aligning to TRBD2. V shed 7 bases and J 7 bases; nucleotides not matched to a gene: 21. CDR3 size: 17 residues. Germline values: CDR1 SQVTM, CDR2 ANQGSEA. CDR3 sequence (DNA): TGCAGCGAACCTTCCCGGGCCTTAGCGGGGGGGCGGTGGGAGCAGTACTTC. Protein: CSEPSRALAGGRWEQYF.

The genes are TRBV10-3 and TRBJ1-1; unclear D gene. Trimming pared 0 bases from V and 4 bases from J, leaving 9 bases between. The CDR3 length is 14 residues. In germline, CDR1 is ENHRY, CDR2 SYGVKD. CDR3 region: CAISESIGGTEAFF. The CDR3 bases are TGTGCCATCAGTGAGTCGATAGGTGGCACTGAAGCTTTCTTT.

V is TRBV7-9 and J is TRBJ2-7, with D possibly TRBD1 on 5 matching bases. V lost 4 bases and J 6 bases, leaving 10 bases between the germline ends. CDR3 size: 12 residues. Germline loops: CDR1 SEHNR, CDR2 FQNEAQ (reference sequence). As DNA, the CDR3 is TGTGCCAGCAGCTGGACACCTTCCGAGCAGTACTTC. Amino acid sequence: CASSWTPSEQYF.

The chain links TRBV27 to TRBJ2-7; the match to TRBD1 covers 8 bases. Germline CDR1 MNHEY, CDR2 SMNVEV (reference sequence). The junction had 3 bases not matched to a gene; V was cut back by 5 bases and J by 0 bases. The CDR3 is 14 residues long. The CDR3: CASSRTGPSYEQYF. DNA for the CDR3: TGTGCCAGCAGTAGGACAGGGCCCTCCTACGAGCAGTACTTC.